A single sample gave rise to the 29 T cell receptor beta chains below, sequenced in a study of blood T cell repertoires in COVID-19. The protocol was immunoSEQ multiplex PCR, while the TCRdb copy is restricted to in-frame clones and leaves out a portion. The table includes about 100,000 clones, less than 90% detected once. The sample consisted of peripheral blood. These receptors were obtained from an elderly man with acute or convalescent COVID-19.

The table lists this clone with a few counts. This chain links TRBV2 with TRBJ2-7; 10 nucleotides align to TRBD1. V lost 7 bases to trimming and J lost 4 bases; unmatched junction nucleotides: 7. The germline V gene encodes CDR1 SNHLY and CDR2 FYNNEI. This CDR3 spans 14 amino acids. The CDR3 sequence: CASTQGTGEYEQYF. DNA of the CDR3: TGTGCCAGCACCCAGGGGACAGGGGAATACGAGCAGTACTTC.

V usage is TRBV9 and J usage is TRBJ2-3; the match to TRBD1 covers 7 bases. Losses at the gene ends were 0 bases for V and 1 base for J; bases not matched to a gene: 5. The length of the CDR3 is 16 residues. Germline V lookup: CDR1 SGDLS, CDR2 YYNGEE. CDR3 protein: CASSVVPGQGTDTQYF. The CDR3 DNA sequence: TGTGCCAGCAGCGTAGTTCCCGGACAGGGCACAGATACGCAGTATTTT.

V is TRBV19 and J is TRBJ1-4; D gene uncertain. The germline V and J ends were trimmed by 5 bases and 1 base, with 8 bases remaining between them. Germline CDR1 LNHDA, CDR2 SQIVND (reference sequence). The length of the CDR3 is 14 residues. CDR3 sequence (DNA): TGTGCCAGTAGTCCCGGGGTAACTAATGAAAAACTGTTTTTT. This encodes CASSPGVTNEKLFF. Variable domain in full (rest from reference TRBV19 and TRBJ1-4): DGGITQSPKYLFRKEGQNVTLSCEQNLNHDAMYWYRQDPGQGLRLIYYSQIVNDFQKGDIAEGYSVSREKKESFPLTVTSAQKNPTAFYLCASSPGVTNEKLFFGSGTQLSVL.

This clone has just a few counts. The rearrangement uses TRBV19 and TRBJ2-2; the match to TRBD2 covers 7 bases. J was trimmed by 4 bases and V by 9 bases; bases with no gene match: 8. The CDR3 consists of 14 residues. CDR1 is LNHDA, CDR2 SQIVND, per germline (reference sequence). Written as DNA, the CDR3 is TGTGCCAGCGGGGGGTCCTCGGGCACCGGGGAGCTGTTTTTT. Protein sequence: CASGGSSGTGELFF.

CDR3 sequence (DNA): TGTGCCAGCAGTGAAGGACTAGCGGGTCACAATGAGCAGTTCTTC. Translated: CASSEGLAGHNEQFF. The V and J genes are TRBV6-4 and TRBJ2-1; 11 positions agree with TRBD2. The CDR3 covers 15 residues. V shed 3 bases, J shed 5 bases, and the junction held 3 bases outside the gene matches. CDR1 is MRHNA, CDR2 SNTAGT, per germline.

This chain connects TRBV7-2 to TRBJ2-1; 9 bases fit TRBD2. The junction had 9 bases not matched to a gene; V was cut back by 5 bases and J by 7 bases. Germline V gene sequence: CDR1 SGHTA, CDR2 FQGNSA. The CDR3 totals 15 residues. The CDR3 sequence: CASSVSSGNLNEQFF. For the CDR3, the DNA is TGTGCCAGCAGCGTCTCTAGCGGGAATCTGAATGAGCAGTTCTTC.

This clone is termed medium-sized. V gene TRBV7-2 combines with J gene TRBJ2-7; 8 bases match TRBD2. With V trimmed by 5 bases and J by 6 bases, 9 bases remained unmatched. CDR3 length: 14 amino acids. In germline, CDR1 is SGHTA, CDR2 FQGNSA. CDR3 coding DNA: TGTGCCAGCAGCACAACGAGACTAGCGACCGAGCAGTACTTC. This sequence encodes CASSTTRLATEQYF.

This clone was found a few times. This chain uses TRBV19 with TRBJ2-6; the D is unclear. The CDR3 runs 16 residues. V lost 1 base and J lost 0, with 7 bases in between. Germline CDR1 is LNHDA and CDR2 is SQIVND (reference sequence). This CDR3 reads CASSIARRSGANVLTF. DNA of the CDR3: TGTGCCAGTAGTATAGCTAGACGCTCTGGGGCCAACGTCCTGACTTTC. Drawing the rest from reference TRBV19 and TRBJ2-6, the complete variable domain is DGGITQSPKYLFRKEGQNVTLSCEQNLNHDAMYWYRQDPGQGLRLIYYSQIVNDFQKGDIAEGYSVSREKKESFPLTVTSAQKNPTAFYLCASSIARRSGANVLTFGAGSRLTVL.

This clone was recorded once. DNA for the CDR3: TGCGCCAGCAGCTCCGGACAGGGGGCGCGAAGTGGCTACACCTTC. This codes for CASSSGQGARSGYTF. The chain has TRBV5-1 and TRBJ1-2; 11 bases match TRBD1. The CDR3 sequence is 15 residues long. V was clipped by 3 bases and J by 7 bases; unmatched bases: 8. Germline V CDR1 and CDR2: SGHRS, YFSETQ.

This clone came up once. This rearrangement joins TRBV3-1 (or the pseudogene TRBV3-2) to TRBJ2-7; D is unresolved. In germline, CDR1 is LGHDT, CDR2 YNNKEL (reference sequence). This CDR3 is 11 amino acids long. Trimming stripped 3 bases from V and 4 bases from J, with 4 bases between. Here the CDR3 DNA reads TGTGCCAGCAGCCAGAGTTACGAGCAGTACTTC. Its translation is CASSQSYEQYF.

CDR3 in DNA: TGCGCCAGCAGCCCCCTCCAGGGGGCGGGGGAGCAGTACTTC. It translates to CASSPLQGAGEQYF. V is TRBV5-1 and J is TRBJ2-7, with 8 bases aligning to TRBD1. The germline gives CDR1 SGHRS, CDR2 YFSETQ. This CDR3 has 14 residues. The J segment lost 7 bases and the V segment lost 4 bases, leaving 10 bases of the junction unmatched. The entire variable domain, with the rest obtained from reference TRBV5-1 and TRBJ2-7, is as follows: KAGVTQTPRYLIKTRGQQVTLSCSPISGHRSVSWYQQTPGQGLQFLFEYFSETQRNKGNFPGRFSGRQFSNSRSEMNVSTLELGDSALYLCASSPLQGAGEQYFGPGTRLTVT.

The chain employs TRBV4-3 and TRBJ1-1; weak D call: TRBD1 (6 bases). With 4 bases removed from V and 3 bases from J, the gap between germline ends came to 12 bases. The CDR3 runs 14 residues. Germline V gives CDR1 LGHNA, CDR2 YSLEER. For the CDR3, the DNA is TGCGCCAGCAGCCGAGCTACAGGGTACACTGAAGCTTTCTTT. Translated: CASSRATGYTEAFF.

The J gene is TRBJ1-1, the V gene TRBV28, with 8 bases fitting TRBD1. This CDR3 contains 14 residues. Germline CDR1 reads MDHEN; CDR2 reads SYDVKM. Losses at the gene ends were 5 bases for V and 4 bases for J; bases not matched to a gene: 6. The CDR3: CASSVTGETTEAFF. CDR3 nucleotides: TGTGCCAGCAGTGTGACAGGGGAGACCACTGAAGCTTTCTTT.

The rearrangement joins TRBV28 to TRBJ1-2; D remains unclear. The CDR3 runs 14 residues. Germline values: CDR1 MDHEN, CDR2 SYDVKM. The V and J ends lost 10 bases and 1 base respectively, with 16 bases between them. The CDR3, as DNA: TGTGCCACCCAACCCCCGGGAGATAACTATGGCTACACCTTC. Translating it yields CATQPPGDNYGYTF.

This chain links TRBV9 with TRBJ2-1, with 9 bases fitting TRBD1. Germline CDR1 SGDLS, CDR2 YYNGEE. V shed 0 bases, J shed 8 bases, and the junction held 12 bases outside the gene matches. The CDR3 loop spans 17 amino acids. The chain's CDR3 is CASSVGIPGQGRDEQFF. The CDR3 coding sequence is TGTGCCAGCAGCGTAGGTATCCCGGGACAGGGCCGTGATGAGCAGTTCTTC.

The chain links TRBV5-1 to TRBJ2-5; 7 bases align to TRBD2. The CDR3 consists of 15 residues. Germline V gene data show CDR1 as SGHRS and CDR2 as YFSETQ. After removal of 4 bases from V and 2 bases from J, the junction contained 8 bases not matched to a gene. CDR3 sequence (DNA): TGCGCCAGCAGCGTCACCGGGGGGAAACAAGAGACCCAGTACTTC. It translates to CASSVTGGKQETQYF.

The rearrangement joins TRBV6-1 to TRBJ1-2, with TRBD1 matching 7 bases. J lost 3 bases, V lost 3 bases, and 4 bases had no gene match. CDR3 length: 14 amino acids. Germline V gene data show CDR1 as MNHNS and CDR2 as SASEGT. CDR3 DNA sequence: TGTGCCAGCAGTGAGGGCAGGGGGTACTATGGCTACACCTTC. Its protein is CASSEGRGYYGYTF.

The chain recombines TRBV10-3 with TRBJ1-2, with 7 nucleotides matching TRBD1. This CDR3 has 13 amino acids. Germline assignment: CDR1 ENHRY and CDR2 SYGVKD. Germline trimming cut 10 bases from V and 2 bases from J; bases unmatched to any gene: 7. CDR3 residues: CATGTEPNYGYTF. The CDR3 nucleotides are TGTGCCACCGGGACAGAACCAAACTATGGCTACACCTTC.

For the CDR3, the DNA is TGTGCCAGCAGTGAGGGACAACGTGGCTACACCTTC. Translated, it gives CASSEGQRGYTF. The chain employs TRBV25-1 and TRBJ1-2; weak D call: TRBD1 (6 bases). The CDR3 is made up of 12 amino acids. The germline V and J ends were trimmed by 3 bases and 7 bases, with 9 bases remaining between them. Germline-derived CDR1 and CDR2 are MGHDK and SYGVNS.

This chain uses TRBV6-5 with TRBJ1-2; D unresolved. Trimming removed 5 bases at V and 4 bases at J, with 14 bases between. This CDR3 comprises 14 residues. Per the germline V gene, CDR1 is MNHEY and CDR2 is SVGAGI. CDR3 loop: CASSPMAVSYGYTF. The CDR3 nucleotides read TGTGCCAGCAGTCCTATGGCGGTGTCCTATGGCTACACCTTC.

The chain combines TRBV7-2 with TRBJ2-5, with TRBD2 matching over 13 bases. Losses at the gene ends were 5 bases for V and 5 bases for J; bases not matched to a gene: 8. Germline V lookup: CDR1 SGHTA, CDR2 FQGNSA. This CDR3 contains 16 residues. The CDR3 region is CASSLGLAGPGETQYF. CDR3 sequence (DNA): TGTGCCAGCAGCCTGGGACTAGCGGGGCCCGGGGAGACCCAGTACTTC.

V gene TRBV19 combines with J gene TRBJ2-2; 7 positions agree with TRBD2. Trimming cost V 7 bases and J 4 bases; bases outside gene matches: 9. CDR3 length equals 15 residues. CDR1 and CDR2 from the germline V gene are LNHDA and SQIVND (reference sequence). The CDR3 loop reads CASTSRGGLTGELFF. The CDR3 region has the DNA TGTGCCAGTACCTCAAGGGGAGGGCTCACCGGGGAGCTGTTTTTT.

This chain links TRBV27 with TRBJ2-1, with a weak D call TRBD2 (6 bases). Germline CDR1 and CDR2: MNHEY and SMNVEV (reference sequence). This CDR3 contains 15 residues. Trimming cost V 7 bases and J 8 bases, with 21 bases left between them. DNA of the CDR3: TGTGCCAGCACCCGGGACTTTAGCCGGGTCGATGAGCAGTTCTTC. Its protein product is CASTRDFSRVDEQFF.

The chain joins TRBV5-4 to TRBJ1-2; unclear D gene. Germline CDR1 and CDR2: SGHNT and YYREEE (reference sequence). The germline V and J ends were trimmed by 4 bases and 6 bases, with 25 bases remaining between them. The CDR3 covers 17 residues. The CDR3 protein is CASSPSTDATGMDGYTF. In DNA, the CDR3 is TGTGCCAGCAGCCCAAGCACCGACGCGACGGGGATGGATGGCTACACCTTC.

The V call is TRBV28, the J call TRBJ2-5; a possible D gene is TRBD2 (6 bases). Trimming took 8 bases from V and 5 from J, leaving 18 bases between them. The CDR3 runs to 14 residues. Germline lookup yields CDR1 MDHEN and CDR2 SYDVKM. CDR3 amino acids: CASSGGRWDETQYF. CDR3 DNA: TGTGCCAGCTCTGGAGGGAGGTGGGATGAGACCCAGTACTTC. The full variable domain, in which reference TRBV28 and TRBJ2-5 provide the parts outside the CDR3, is DVKVTQSSRYLVKRTGEKVFLECVQDMDHENMFWYRQDPGLGLRLIYFSYDVKMKEKGDIPEGYSVSREKKERFSLILESASTNQTSMYLCASSGGRWDETQYFGPGTRLLVL.

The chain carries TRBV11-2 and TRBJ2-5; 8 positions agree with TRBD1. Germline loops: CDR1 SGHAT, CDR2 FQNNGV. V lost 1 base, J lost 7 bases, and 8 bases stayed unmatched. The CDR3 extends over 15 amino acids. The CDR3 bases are TGTGCCAGCAGCTTAGTCCCGGGACAGGCCGGGACCCAGTACTTC. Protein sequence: CASSLVPGQAGTQYF.

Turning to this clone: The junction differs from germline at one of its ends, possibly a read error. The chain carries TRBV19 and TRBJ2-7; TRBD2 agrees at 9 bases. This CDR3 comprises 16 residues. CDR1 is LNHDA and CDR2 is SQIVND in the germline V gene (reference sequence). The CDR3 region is CASSPGPSGIGYGQYF. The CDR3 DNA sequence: TGTGCCAGTAGCCCGGGCCCTAGCGGGATAGGGTACGGGCAGTACTTC.

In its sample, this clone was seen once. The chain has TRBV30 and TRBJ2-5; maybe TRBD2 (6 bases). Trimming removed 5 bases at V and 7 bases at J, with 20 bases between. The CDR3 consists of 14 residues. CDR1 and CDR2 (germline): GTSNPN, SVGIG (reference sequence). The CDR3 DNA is TGTGCCTGGGAAGGGCTGGTCCAGGGAGGGACCCAGTACTTC. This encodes CAWEGLVQGGTQYF. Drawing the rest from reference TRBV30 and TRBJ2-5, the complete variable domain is SQTIHQWPATLVQPVGSPLSLECTVEGTSNPNLYWYRQAAGRGLQLLFYSVGIGQISSEVPQNLSASRPQDRQFILSSKKLLLSDSGFYLCAWEGLVQGGTQYFGPGTRLLVL.

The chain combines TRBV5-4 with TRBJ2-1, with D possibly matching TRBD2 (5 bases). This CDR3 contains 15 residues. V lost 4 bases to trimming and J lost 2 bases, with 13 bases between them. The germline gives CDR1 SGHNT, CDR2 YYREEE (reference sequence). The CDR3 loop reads CASSREGSAYNEQFF. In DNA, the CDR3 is TGTGCCAGCAGCCGGGAAGGGTCAGCCTACAATGAGCAGTTCTTC.